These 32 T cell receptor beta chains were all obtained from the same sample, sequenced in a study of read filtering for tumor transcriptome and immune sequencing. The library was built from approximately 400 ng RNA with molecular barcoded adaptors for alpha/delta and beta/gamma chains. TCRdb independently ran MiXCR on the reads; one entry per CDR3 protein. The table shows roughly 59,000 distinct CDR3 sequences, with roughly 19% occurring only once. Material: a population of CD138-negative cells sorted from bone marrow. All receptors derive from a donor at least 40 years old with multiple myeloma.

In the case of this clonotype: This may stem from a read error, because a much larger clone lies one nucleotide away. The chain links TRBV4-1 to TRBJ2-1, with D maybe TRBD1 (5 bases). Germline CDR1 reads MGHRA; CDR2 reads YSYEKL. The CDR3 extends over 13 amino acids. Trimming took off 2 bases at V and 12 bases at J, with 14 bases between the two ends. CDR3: CASSQIQGSGQFF. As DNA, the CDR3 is TGCGCCAGCAGCCAAATCCAGGGCAGTGGGCAGTTCTTC.

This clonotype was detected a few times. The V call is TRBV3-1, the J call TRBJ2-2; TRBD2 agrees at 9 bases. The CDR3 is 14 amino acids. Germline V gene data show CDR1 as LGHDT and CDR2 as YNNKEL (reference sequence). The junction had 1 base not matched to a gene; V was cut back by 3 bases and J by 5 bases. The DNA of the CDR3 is TGTGCCAGCAGCCAGGGACTAGCTACCGGGGAGCTGTTTTTT. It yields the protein CASSQGLATGELFF.

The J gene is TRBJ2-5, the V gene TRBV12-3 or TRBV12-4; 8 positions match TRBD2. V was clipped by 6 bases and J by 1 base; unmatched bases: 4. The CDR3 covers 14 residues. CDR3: CASRPGGGQETQYF. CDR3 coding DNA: TGTGCCAGCAGACCGGGGGGGGGCCAAGAGACCCAGTACTTC.

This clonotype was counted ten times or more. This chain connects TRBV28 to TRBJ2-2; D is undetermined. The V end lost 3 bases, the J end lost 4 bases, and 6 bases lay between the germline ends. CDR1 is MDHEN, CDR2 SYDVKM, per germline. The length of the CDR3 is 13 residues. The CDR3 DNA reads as TGTGCCAGCAGTTTCTGGCTCACCGGGGAGCTGTTTTTT. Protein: CASSFWLTGELFF.

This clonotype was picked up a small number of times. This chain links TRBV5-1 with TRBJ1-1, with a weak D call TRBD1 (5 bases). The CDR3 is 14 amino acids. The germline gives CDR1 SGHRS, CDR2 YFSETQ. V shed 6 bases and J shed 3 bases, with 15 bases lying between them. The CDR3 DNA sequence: TGCGCCAGCAAGAGGCCAGGGAGAGACACTGAAGCTTTCTTT. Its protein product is CASKRPGRDTEAFF.

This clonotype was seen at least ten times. CDR3 DNA: TGTGCCAGCAGCCACTTGGGACTAGCGGGAGGCCGATTTGAGGCAGATACGCAGTATTTT. Encoded protein: CASSHLGLAGGRFEADTQYF. This chain links TRBV14 with TRBJ2-3, with 15 bases identical to TRBD2. The CDR3 spans 20 residues. Looked up from germline, CDR1 is SGHDN and CDR2 is FVKESK. V dropped 3 bases and J dropped 4; count of bases not matched to a gene: 14.

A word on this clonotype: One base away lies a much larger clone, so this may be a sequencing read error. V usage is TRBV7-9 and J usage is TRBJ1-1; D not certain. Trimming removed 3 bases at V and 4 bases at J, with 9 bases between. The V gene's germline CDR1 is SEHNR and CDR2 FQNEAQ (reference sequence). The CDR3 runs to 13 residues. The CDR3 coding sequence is TGTGCCAGCAGCTTGGGAGCTGCCACTGAAGCTTTCTTT. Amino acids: CASSLGAATEAFF.

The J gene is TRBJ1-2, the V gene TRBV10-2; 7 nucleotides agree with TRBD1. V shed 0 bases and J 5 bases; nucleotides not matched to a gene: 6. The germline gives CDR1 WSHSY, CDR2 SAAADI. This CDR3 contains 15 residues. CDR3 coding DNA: TGCGCCAGCAGTGAGTCTAAGGGGGCGAAGTATGGCTACACCTTC. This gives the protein CASSESKGAKYGYTF.

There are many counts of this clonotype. The CDR3 is CASSSSGRGLGEQYF. In nucleotides, the CDR3 is TGTGCCAGCAGCTCATCAGGGCGGGGGCTTGGCGAGCAGTACTTC. V gene TRBV7-3 combines with J gene TRBJ2-7, with D possibly being TRBD2 (7 bases). Germline V CDR1 and CDR2: SGHTA, FQGTGA. Trimming cost V 4 bases and J 6 bases, with 19 bases left between them. This CDR3 has 15 amino acids.

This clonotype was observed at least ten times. This chain's CDR3 is CASTHREGSGELFF. CDR3 bases: TGTGCCAGCACCCACAGGGAAGGGTCCGGGGAGCTGTTTTTT. The chain links TRBV7-8 to TRBJ2-2, with D maybe TRBD1 (6 bases). This CDR3 is 14 amino acids long. V lost 7 bases and J 6 bases, leaving 15 bases between the germline ends. CDR1 and CDR2 from the germline V gene are SGHVS and FQNEAQ.

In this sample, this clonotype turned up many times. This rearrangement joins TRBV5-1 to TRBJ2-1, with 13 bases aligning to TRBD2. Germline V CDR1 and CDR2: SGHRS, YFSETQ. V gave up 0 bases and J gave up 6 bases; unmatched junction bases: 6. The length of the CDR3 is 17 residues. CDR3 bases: TGCGCCAGCAGCTTGGTCGGGACTAGCGGGACCCCCAATGAGCAGTTCTTC. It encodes CASSLVGTSGTPNEQFF.

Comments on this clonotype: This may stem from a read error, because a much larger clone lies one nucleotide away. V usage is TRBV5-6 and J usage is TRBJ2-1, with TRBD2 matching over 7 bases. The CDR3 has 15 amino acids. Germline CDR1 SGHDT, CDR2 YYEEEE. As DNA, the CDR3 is TGTTCCAGCAGCTCGCTAGCGGACTCCTACAATGAGCAGTTCTTC. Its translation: CSSSSLADSYNEQFF.

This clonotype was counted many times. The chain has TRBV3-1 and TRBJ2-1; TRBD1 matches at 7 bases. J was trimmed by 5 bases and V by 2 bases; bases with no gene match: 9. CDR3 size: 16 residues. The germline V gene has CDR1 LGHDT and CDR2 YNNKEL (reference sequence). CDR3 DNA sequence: TGTGCCAGCAGCCAAATTACGGGACAGAAAAACAATGAGCAGTTCTTC. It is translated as CASSQITGQKNNEQFF.

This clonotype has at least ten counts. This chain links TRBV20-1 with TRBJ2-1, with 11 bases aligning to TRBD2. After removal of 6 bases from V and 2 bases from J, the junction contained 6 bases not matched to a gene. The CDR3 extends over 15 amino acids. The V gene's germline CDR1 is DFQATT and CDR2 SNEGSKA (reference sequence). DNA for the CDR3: TGCAGTGCCCACGGGACTAGCGGAGCCTACAATGAGCAGTTCTTC. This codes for CSAHGTSGAYNEQFF.

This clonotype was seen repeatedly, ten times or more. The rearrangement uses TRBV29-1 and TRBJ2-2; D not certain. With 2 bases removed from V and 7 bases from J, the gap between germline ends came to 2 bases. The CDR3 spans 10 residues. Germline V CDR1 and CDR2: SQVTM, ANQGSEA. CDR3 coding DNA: TGCAGCGTTGAACACGGGGAGCTGTTTTTT. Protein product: CSVEHGELFF.

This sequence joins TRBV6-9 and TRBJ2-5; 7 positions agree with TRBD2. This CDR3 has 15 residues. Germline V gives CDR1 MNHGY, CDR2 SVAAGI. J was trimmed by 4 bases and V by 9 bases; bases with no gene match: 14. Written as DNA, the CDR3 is TGTGCCAGAGCCTCGGGAGGATGGCGGAGAGAGACCCAGTACTTC. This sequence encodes CARASGGWRRETQYF.

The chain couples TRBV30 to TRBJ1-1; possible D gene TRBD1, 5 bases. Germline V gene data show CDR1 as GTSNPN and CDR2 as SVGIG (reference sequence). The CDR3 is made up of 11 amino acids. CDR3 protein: CARSGTPGAFF. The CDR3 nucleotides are TGTGCACGCTCAGGGACCCCTGGAGCTTTCTTT. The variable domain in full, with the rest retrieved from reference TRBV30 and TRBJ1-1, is SQTIHQWPATLVQPVGSPLSLECTVEGTSNPNLYWYRQAAGRGLQLLFYSVGIGQISSEVPQNLSASRPQDRQFILSSKKLLLSDSGFYLCARSGTPGAFFGQGTRLTVV.

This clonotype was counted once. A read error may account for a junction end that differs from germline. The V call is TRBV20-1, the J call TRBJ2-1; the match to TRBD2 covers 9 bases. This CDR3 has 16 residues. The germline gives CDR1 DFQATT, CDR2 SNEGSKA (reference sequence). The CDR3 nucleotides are TGCAGTGCTAGTTCGGCTAGCGGGACTGATGACAATGAACAGTCCTTC. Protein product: CSASSASGTDDNEQSF.

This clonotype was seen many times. The CDR3 loop is CSVKGLAGGPPYEQYF. The CDR3 DNA follows: TGCAGCGTTAAGGGGCTAGCGGGAGGGCCACCCTACGAGCAGTACTTC. The chain has TRBV29-1 and TRBJ2-7; 12 bases match TRBD2. The germline CDR1 and CDR2 sequences are SQVTM and ANQGSEA. The CDR3 runs to 16 residues. Unmatched junction bases numbered 10, after V lost 5 bases and J lost 2 bases.

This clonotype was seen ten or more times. CDR3 region: CASSNSGIRNEQFF. In nucleotides, the CDR3 is TGTGCCAGTAGTAATAGCGGGATTCGGAATGAGCAGTTCTTC. This chain uses TRBV19 with TRBJ2-1; TRBD2 agrees at 8 bases. The CDR3 has 14 amino acids. The V and J ends lost 4 bases and 7 bases, in that order; junction bases with no gene match: 6. Germline CDR1 LNHDA, CDR2 SQIVND (reference sequence).

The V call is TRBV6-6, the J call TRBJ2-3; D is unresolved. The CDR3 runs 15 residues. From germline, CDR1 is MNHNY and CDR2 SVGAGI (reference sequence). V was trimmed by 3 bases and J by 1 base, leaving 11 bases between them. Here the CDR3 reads CASSYTGGRTDTQYF. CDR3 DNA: TGTGCCAGCAGTTATACCGGTGGTCGCACAGATACGCAGTATTTT.

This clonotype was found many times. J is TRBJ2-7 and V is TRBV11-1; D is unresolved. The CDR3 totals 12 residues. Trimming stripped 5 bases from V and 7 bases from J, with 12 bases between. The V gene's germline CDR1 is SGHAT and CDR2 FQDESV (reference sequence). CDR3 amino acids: CASSDTPVEQYF. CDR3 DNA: TGTGCCAGCAGCGATACCCCGGTAGAGCAGTACTTC.

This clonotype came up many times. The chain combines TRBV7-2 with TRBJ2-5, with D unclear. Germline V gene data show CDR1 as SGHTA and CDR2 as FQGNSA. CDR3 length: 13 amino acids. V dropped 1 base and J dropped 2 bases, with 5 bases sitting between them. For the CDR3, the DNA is TGTGCCAGCAGCTTAGTGATACAAGAGACCCAGTACTTC. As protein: CASSLVIQETQYF.

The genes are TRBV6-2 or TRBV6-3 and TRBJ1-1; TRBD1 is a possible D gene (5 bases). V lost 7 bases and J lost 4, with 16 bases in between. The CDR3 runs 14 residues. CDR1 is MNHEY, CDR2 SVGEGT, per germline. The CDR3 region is CASTEWGRVTEAFF. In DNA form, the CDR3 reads TGTGCCAGCACTGAATGGGGCAGGGTCACTGAAGCTTTCTTT.

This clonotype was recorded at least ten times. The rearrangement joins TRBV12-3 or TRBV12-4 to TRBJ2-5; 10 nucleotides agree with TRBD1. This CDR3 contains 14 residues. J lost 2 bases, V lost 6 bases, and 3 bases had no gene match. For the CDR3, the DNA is TGTGCCAGCAGCCGGGACAGGGGACAAGAGACCCAGTACTTC. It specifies CASSRDRGQETQYF.

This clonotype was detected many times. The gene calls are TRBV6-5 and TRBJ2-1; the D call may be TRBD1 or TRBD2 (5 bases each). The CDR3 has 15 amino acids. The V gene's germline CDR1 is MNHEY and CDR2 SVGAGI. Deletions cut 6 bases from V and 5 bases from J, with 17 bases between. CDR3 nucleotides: TGTGCCAGCAGAAGGGACCCGTCCGTGGACAATGAGCAGTTCTTC. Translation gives CASRRDPSVDNEQFF.

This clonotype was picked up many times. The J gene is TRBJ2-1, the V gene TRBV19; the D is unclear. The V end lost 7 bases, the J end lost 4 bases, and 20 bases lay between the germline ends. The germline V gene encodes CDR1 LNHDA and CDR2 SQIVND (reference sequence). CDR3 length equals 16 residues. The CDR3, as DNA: TGTGCCAGTACCCCCGGCAGGATTGTTGGTTACAATGAGCAGTTCTTC. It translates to CASTPGRIVGYNEQFF.

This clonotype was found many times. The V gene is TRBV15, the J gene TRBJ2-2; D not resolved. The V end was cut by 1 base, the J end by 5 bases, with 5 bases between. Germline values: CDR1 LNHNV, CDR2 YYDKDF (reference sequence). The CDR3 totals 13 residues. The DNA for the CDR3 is TGTGCCACCAGCAGAGGATATACCGGGGAGCTGTTTTTT. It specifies CATSRGYTGELFF.

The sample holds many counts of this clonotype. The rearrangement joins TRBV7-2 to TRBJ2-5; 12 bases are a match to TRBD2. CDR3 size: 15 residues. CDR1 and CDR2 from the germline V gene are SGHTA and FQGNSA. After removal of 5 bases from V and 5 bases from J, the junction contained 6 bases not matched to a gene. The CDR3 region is CASSPLAGGWETQYF. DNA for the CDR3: TGTGCCAGCAGCCCCCTAGCGGGGGGGTGGGAGACCCAGTACTTC.

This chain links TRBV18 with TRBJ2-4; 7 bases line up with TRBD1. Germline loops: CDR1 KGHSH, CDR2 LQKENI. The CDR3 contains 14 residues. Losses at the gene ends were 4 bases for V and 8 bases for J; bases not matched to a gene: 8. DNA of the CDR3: TGTGCCAGCTCACGAGAGACAGGGAAGGACATTCAGTACTTC. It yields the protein CASSRETGKDIQYF.

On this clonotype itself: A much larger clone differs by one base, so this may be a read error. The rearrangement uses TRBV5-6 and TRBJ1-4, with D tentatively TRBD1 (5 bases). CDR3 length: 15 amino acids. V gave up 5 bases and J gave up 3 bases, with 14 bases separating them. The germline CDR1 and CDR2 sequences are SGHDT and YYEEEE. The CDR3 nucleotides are TGTGCCAGCAGTCGCCAGGGCATGGCTAATGAAAAACTGTTTTTT. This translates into CASSRQGMANEKLFF.

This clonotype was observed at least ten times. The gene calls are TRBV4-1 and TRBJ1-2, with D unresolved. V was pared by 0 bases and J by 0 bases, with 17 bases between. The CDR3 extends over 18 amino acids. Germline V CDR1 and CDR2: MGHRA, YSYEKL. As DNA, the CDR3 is TGCGCCAGCAGCCAAGAAGCTCGGGGATCTCTTGCTAACTATGGCTACACCTTC. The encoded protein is CASSQEARGSLANYGYTF.